One sample yielded the 29 T cell receptor beta chains listed below, sequenced in a study of CD8 T cells in Susac syndrome. Reverse transcription used roughly 0.45 to 1 ug RNA and random hexamers. TCRdb re-derived calls from the immunoSEQ multiplex PCR reads in MiXCR, one entry per CDR3 protein. The data contain approximately 140,000 distinct CDR3 sequences, around 94% of them singletons. Sequences were obtained from CD8+ T cells from PBMCs. These receptors came from a human donor in good health.

In this sample, this clonotype turned up once. The J gene is TRBJ2-1, the V gene TRBV29-1; 9 nucleotides align to TRBD2. Germline V gene lookup returns CDR1 SQVTM and CDR2 ANQGSEA. V trimming: 7 bases; J trimming: 3 bases; junction bases outside the gene matches: 7. The CDR3 totals 14 residues. Here the CDR3 reads CSAPGLANYNEQFF. CDR3 coding DNA: TGCAGCGCTCCGGGACTAGCCAACTACAATGAGCAGTTCTTC.

The genes are TRBV7-9 and TRBJ2-7; D not certain. The CDR3 runs 13 residues. Germline assignment: CDR1 SEHNR and CDR2 FQNEAQ (reference sequence). Trimming shortened V by 5 bases and J by 4 bases, and 12 bases separated the two germline ends. The CDR3 sequence is CASSAPRSYEQYF. CDR3 in DNA: TGTGCCAGCAGCGCCCCCCGTTCGTACGAGCAGTACTTC. The whole variable domain, remainder taken from reference TRBV7-9 and TRBJ2-7, is DTGVSQNPRHKITKRGQNVTFRCDPISEHNRLYWYRQTLGQGPEFLTYFQNEAQLEKSRLLSDRFSAERPKGSFSTLEIQRTEQGDSAMYLCASSAPRSYEQYFGPGTRLTVT.

The rearrangement uses TRBV2 and TRBJ1-2; 9 bases align to TRBD1. The CDR3 consists of 11 residues. J lost 7 bases, V lost 8 bases, and 2 bases had no gene match. CDR1 and CDR2 (germline): SNHLY, FYNNEI. The CDR3 loop is CASETGGGYTF. In nucleotides, the CDR3 is TGTGCCAGCGAGACAGGGGGTGGCTACACCTTC.

The chain combines TRBV20-1 with TRBJ2-1; 11 bases line up with TRBD2. The V segment lost 5 bases and the J segment 4 bases; nucleotides outside the gene matches: 10. The germline CDR1 and CDR2 sequences are DFQATT and SNEGSKA (reference sequence). This CDR3 is built from 16 residues. The CDR3 DNA follows: TGCAGTGCTCCAAACCCGGCTAGCGGGAGGTACAATGAGCAGTTCTTC. Its translation: CSAPNPASGRYNEQFF.

The chain is built from TRBV28 and TRBJ2-7; 10 nucleotides agree with TRBD1. V was pared by 6 bases and J by 5 bases, with 7 bases of the junction left unmatched. Per the germline V gene, CDR1 is MDHEN and CDR2 is SYDVKM. The CDR3 covers 14 residues. In nucleotides, the CDR3 is TGTGCCAGCAGCCTCGCCGGGACAGGGGACGAGCAGTACTTC. Residues: CASSLAGTGDEQYF.

V and J are TRBV27 and TRBJ2-1; D gene unclear. CDR1 and CDR2 from the germline V gene are MNHEY and SMNVEV (reference sequence). Trimming removed 8 bases from V and 7 bases from J, with 12 bases in between. The CDR3 has 12 amino acids. CDR3 sequence: CASGISSNEQFF. CDR3 nucleotides: TGTGCCAGCGGAATATCCTCTAATGAGCAGTTCTTC.

The chain is built from TRBV28 and TRBJ2-1; D unclear. Trimming removed 3 bases at V and 7 bases at J, with 13 bases between. Germline V gene sequence: CDR1 MDHEN, CDR2 SYDVKM. The CDR3 loop spans 14 amino acids. The DNA for the CDR3 is TGTGCCAGCAGTTTGCAGAAGATAGTAAATGAGCAGTTCTTC. Protein: CASSLQKIVNEQFF.

This clonotype was seen just once. The CDR3 is CASSRGYRDNYGYTF. Written as DNA, the CDR3 is TGCGCCAGCAGCCGGGGTTACAGGGATAACTATGGCTACACCTTC. The genes are TRBV4-3 and TRBJ1-2, with a weak D call TRBD1 (6 bases). The V end was cut by 4 bases, the J end by 1 base, with 13 bases between. This CDR3 comprises 15 residues. Germline V gene lookup returns CDR1 LGHNA and CDR2 YSLEER.

CDR3 loop: CASSQHLAGVSYEQFF. Written as DNA, the CDR3 is TGTGCCAGCAGCCAACATCTAGCGGGAGTATCCTATGAGCAGTTCTTC. V and J are TRBV3-1 and TRBJ2-1; 10 bases are shared with TRBD2. CDR3 length: 16 amino acids. Germline CDR1 LGHDT, CDR2 YNNKEL (reference sequence). The ends lost 2 bases at V and 8 bases at J; junction bases unmatched: 9.

The chain employs TRBV11-2 and TRBJ2-1; maybe TRBD2 (5 bases). CDR1 is SGHAT and CDR2 is FQNNGV in the germline V gene. The CDR3 totals 12 residues. Trimming cost V 5 bases and J 8 bases, with 10 bases left between them. The CDR3 protein is CASSREGDEQFF. The CDR3 DNA sequence: TGTGCCAGCAGCCGAGAGGGTGATGAGCAGTTCTTC.

J is TRBJ2-7 and V is TRBV7-2; no reliable D call. Germline CDR1 and CDR2: SGHTA and FQGNSA. CDR3 length equals 14 residues. Trimming stripped 1 base from V and 3 bases from J, with 10 bases between. The CDR3 DNA follows: TGTGCCAGCAGCTTAGACGGCCCGCGCTACGAGCAGTACTTC. Translation gives CASSLDGPRYEQYF.

The chain carries TRBV3-1 and TRBJ2-7; no definite D call. CDR3 length: 14 amino acids. With 5 bases removed from V and 7 bases from J, the gap between germline ends came to 18 bases. CDR1 is LGHDT and CDR2 is YNNKEL in the germline V gene (reference sequence). The CDR3 region has the DNA TGTGCCAGCAGCTCCCTTATGAAATCGGAGGAGCAGTACTTC. Protein: CASSSLMKSEEQYF.

In this sample, this clonotype turned up once. The chain joins TRBV29-1 to TRBJ2-1; D may be TRBD1 (5 bases). V was pared by 4 bases and J by 5 bases, with 12 bases between. CDR3 length: 13 amino acids. From germline, CDR1 is SQVTM and CDR2 ANQGSEA. CDR3 in DNA: TGCAGCGTTGGGTCAGGGCCAGACAATGAGCAGTTCTTC. It encodes CSVGSGPDNEQFF.

This sequence joins TRBV27 and TRBJ2-1; D possibly corresponds to TRBD2 (6 bases). With 8 bases removed from V and 4 bases from J, the gap between germline ends came to 15 bases. The germline CDR1 and CDR2 sequences are MNHEY and SMNVEV (reference sequence). The CDR3 runs 14 residues. The DNA of the CDR3 is TGTGCCAGCTCCGGGAGACCACGATACAATGAGCAGTTCTTC. As protein: CASSGRPRYNEQFF.

The chain is built from TRBV5-4 and TRBJ2-7, with TRBD2 as a possible D gene (6 bases). The CDR3 consists of 15 residues. Germline CDR1 and CDR2: SGHNT and YYREEE (reference sequence). The germline V and J ends were trimmed by 0 bases and 5 bases, with 15 bases remaining between them. The CDR3: CASSLERAGGDEQYF. The DNA of the CDR3 is TGTGCCAGCAGCTTGGAGCGGGCCGGGGGAGACGAGCAGTACTTC. Variable domain in full (rest from reference TRBV5-4 and TRBJ2-7): ETGVTQSPTHLIKTRGQQVTLRCSSQSGHNTVSWYQQALGQGPQFIFQYYREEENGRGNFPPRFSGLQFPNYSSELNVNALELDDSALYLCASSLERAGGDEQYFGPGTRLTVT.

The chain couples TRBV20-1 to TRBJ2-1; D gene unclear. Germline CDR1 is DFQATT and CDR2 is SNEGSKA (reference sequence). The CDR3 length is 14 residues. The V end lost 5 bases, the J end lost 0 bases, and 11 bases lay between the germline ends. The CDR3 here is CSAFSPSSYNEQFF. The CDR3 nucleotides are TGCAGTGCTTTTAGCCCGAGCTCCTACAATGAGCAGTTCTTC.

The chain carries TRBV30 and TRBJ2-2; 12 positions match TRBD1. Germline V lookup: CDR1 GTSNPN, CDR2 SVGIG (reference sequence). With V trimmed by 8 bases and J by 1 base, 5 bases remained unmatched. CDR3 size: 15 residues. In nucleotides, the CDR3 is TGTGCCGGGACAGGGGGCACCCTGAACACCGGGGAGCTGTTTTTT. Translated, it gives CAGTGGTLNTGELFF.

This sequence joins TRBV4-2 and TRBJ2-7; a possible D gene is TRBD2 (6 bases). Germline assignment: CDR1 LGHNA and CDR2 YNFKEQ. This CDR3 has 14 amino acids. Deletions cut 2 bases from V and 12 bases from J, with 20 bases between. The CDR3 region has the DNA TGTGCCAGCAGCCAACCCGGGACTTCTACTAGCCTGTACTTC. It is translated as CASSQPGTSTSLYF.

This clonotype occurred once. This chain's CDR3 is CAWNSGNDEQFF. The DNA of the CDR3 is TGTGCCTGGAATAGCGGGAACGATGAGCAGTTCTTC. The chain has TRBV30 and TRBJ2-1; 8 bases align to TRBD2. Germline V CDR1 and CDR2: GTSNPN, SVGIG (reference sequence). The J segment lost 8 bases and the V segment lost 4 bases, leaving 4 bases of the junction unmatched. There are 12 residues in the CDR3.

The CDR3 loop is CASINTGNTEAFF. The CDR3, as DNA: TGTGCCAGCATAAACACGGGGAACACTGAAGCTTTCTTT. V usage is TRBV27 and J usage is TRBJ1-1; D uncertain. The CDR3 consists of 13 residues. In germline, CDR1 is MNHEY, CDR2 SMNVEV (reference sequence). V was pared by 7 bases and J by 1 base, with 10 bases between.

This chain links TRBV24-1 with TRBJ2-3; D is uncertain. The CDR3 has 15 residues. Trimming pared 4 bases from V and 5 bases from J, leaving 15 bases between. In germline, CDR1 is KGHDR, CDR2 SFDVKD. CDR3 residues: CATSDPRIEVDTQYF. The CDR3 nucleotides read TGTGCCACCAGTGACCCACGGATCGAGGTAGATACGCAGTATTTT.

This chain joins TRBV7-8 and TRBJ2-7; D may be TRBD2 (6 bases). Trimming stripped 1 base from V and 3 bases from J, with 10 bases between. The CDR3 sequence is 14 residues long. Germline-derived CDR1 and CDR2 are SGHVS and FQNEAQ. The CDR3 sequence: CASSLVADNYEQYF. CDR3 bases: TGTGCCAGCAGCTTAGTAGCGGATAACTACGAGCAGTACTTC.

The rearrangement uses TRBV6-2 or TRBV6-3 and TRBJ2-7; maybe TRBD2 (5 bases). The CDR3 has 14 amino acids. Per germline, CDR1 MNHEY and CDR2 SVGEGT. V was cut by 8 bases and J by 3 bases, with 17 bases left in between. The CDR3 coding sequence is TGTGCCAGCTCCTATGGGCGGGCTTACTACGAGCAGTACTTC. It encodes CASSYGRAYYEQYF.

V and J are TRBV20-1 and TRBJ2-1; TRBD2 matches at 7 bases. The CDR3 has 16 amino acids. Germline assignment: CDR1 DFQATT and CDR2 SNEGSKA (reference sequence). The V and J ends lost 0 bases and 0 bases, in that order; junction bases with no gene match: 5. CDR3 loop: CSARDLVAGSYNEQFF. In DNA, the CDR3 is TGCAGTGCTAGAGATCTTGTAGCGGGCTCCTACAATGAGCAGTTCTTC.

The CDR3 DNA reads TGTGCCAGCAGCTTGGCCATGGGTCCCAACGAGCAGTACTTC. The encoded protein is CASSLAMGPNEQYF. The genes are TRBV5-8 and TRBJ2-7; unclear D gene. There are 14 residues in the CDR3. Trimming removed 0 bases at V and 5 bases at J, with 12 bases between. Germline lookup yields CDR1 SGHTS and CDR2 YDEGEE.

This chain joins TRBV27 and TRBJ1-1, with TRBD1 matching over 8 bases. The V gene's germline CDR1 is MNHEY and CDR2 SMNVEV (reference sequence). The length of the CDR3 is 14 residues. V was clipped by 4 bases and J by 11 bases; unmatched bases: 12. Written as DNA, the CDR3 is TGTGCCAGCAGTTCCTTCGACAGGGGTGGGAAGGCTTTCTTT. Translating gives CASSSFDRGGKAFF.

This rearrangement joins TRBV25-1 to TRBJ1-1, with D unclear. CDR1 and CDR2 from the germline V gene are MGHDK and SYGVNS. The CDR3 is 12 amino acids. V shed 3 bases and J shed 7 bases, with 9 bases lying between them. CDR3 in DNA: TGTGCCAGCAGTGAGTGGGGTAGTGAAGCTTTCTTT. Encoded protein: CASSEWGSEAFF.

V usage is TRBV3-1 and J usage is TRBJ2-1, with 7 bases aligning to TRBD2. Germline V CDR1 and CDR2: LGHDT, YNNKEL (reference sequence). CDR3 length equals 14 residues. The V gene end was trimmed by 0 bases and the J gene end by 9 bases; junction bases not matched to a gene: 5. The CDR3 DNA sequence: TGTGCCAGCAGCCAAGAATCCGGGAGGATTGAGCAGTTCTTC. This translates into CASSQESGRIEQFF.

The chain uses TRBV2 and TRBJ2-1; the D is unclear. Germline loops: CDR1 SNHLY, CDR2 FYNNEI. V was cut by 8 bases and J by 6 bases, with 11 bases left in between. The CDR3 runs to 12 residues. The CDR3 reads CASFESSNEQFF. Written as DNA, the CDR3 is TGTGCCAGCTTCGAGTCGTCCAATGAGCAGTTCTTC.